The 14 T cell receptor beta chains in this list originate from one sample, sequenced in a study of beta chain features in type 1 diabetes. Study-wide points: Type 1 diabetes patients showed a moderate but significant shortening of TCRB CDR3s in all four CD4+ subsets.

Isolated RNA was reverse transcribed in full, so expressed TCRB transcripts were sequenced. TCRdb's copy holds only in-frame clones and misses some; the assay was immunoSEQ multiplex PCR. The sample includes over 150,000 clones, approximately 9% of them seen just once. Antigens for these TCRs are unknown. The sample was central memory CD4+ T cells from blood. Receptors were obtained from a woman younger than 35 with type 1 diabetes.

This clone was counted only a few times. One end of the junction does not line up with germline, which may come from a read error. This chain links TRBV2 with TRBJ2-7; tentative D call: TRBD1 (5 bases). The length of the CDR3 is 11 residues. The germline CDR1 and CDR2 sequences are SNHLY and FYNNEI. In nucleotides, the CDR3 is TGTGCCAGCACCTATGCCCAGGGTTTATTCTTC. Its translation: CASTYAQGLFF.

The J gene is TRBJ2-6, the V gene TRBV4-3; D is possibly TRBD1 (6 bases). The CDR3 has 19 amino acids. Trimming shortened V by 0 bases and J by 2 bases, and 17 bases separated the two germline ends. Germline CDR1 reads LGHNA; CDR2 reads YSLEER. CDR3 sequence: CASSQDLIRGIAGANVLTF. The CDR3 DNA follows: TGCGCCAGCAGCCAAGACCTAATAAGGGGGATAGCTGGGGCCAACGTCCTGACTTTC.

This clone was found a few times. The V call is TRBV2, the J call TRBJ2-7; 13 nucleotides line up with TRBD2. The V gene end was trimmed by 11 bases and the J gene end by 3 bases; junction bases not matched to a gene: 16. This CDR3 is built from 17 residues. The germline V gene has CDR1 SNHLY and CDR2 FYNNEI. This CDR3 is CADSRDRRTSGSYEQYF. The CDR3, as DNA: TGTGCCGACTCCCGGGACAGGAGGACTAGCGGGAGCTACGAGCAGTACTTC.

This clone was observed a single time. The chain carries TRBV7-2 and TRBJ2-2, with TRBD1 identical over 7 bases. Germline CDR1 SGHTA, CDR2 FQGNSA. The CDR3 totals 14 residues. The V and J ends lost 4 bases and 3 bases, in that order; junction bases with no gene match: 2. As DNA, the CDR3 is TGTGCCAGCAGCTCGGGACAGTACACCGGGGAGCTGTTTTTT. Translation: CASSSGQYTGELFF.

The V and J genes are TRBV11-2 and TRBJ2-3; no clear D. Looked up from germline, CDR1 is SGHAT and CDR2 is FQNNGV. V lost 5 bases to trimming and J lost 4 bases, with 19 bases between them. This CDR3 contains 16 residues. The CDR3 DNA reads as TGTGCCAGCAGCGTCTCCATGGCGGCGCGGCCAGATACGCAGTATTTT. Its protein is CASSVSMAARPDTQYF. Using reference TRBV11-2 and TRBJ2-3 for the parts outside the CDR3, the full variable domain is EAGVAQSPRYKIIEKRQSVAFWCNPISGHATLYWYQQILGQGPKLLIQFQNNGVVDDSQLPKDRFSAERLKGVDSTLKIQPAKLEDSAVYLCASSVSMAARPDTQYFGPGTRLTVL.

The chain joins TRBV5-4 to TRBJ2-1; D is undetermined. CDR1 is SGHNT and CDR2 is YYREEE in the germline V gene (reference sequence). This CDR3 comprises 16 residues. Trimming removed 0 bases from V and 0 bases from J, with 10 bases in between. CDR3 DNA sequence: TGTGCCAGCAGCTTGGCGGGTGATAGCTCCTACAATGAGCAGTTCTTC. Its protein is CASSLAGDSSYNEQFF.

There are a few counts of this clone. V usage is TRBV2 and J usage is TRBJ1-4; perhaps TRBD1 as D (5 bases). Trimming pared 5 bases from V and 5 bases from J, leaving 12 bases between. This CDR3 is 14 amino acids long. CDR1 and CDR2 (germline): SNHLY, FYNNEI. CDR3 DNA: TGTGCCAGCAGTTCAGACAGAGTCAATGAAAAACTGTTTTTT. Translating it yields CASSSDRVNEKLFF.

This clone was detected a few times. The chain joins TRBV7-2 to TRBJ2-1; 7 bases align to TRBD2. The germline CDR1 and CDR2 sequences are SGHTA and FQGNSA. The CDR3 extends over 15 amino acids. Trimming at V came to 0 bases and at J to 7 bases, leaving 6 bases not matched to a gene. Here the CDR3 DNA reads TGTGCCAGCAGCTTAGCGGGAGGGATCAGGAATGAGCAGTTCTTC. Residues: CASSLAGGIRNEQFF.

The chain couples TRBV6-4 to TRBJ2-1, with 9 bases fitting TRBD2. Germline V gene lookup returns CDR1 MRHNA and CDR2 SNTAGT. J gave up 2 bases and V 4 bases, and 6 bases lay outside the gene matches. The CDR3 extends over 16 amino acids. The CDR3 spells CASSGGSGGPYNEQFF. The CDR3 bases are TGTGCCAGCAGTGGGGGTAGCGGGGGACCCTACAATGAGCAGTTCTTC.

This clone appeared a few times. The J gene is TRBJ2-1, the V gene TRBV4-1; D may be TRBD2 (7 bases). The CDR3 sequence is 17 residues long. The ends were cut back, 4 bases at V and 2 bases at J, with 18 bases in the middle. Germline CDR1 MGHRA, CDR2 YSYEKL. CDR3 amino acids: CASSRGGGGLPYNEQFF. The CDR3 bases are TGCGCCAGCAGCCGAGGTGGCGGGGGCCTGCCCTACAATGAGCAGTTCTTC.

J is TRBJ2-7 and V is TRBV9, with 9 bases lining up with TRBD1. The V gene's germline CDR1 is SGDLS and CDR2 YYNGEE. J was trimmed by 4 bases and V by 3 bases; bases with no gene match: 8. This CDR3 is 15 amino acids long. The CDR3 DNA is TGTGCCAGCAGCGCCACAACAGGGGGCGGGTACGAGCAGTACTTC. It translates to CASSATTGGGYEQYF.

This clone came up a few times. In DNA form, the CDR3 reads TGCGCCAGCAGCCAAGATCGCCCGGGACTTATAGCAGATACGCAGTATTTT. Translated: CASSQDRPGLIADTQYF. The chain links TRBV4-3 to TRBJ2-3; TRBD2 is a possible D gene (6 bases). Trimming stripped 0 bases from V and 4 bases from J, with 17 bases between. Germline lookup yields CDR1 LGHNA and CDR2 YSLEER. The CDR3 has 17 amino acids.

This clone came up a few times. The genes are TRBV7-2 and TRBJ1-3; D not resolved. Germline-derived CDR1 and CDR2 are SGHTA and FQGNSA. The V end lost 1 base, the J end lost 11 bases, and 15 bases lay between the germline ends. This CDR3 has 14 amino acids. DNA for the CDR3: TGTGCCAGCAGCTTAGAGGCCTCAGGAGGCGCCATATATTTT. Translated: CASSLEASGGAIYF. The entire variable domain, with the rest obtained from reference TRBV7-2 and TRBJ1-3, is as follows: GAGVSQSPSNKVTEKGKDVELRCDPISGHTALYWYRQSLGQGLEFLIYFQGNSAPDKSGLPSDRFSAERTGGSVSTLTIQRTQQEDSAVYLCASSLEASGGAIYFGEGSWLTVV.

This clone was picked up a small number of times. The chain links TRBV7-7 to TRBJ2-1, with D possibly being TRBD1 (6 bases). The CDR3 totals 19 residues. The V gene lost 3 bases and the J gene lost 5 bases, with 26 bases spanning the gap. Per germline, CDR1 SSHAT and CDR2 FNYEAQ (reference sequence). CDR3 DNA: TGTGCCAGCAGCTTTAATGGGGCCACTGAGGGACACCTACACAATGAGCAGTTCTTC. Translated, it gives CASSFNGATEGHLHNEQFF.